Listed here are 25 T cell receptor beta chains from one sample, sequenced in a study of T-cell memory formation after mild COVID-19 (dated by TCRdb to the early 2020s). Library creation used 5' RACE. The listed sequencing device is Illumina NovaSeq 6000. TCRdb took the public reads, trimmed them with fastp at Q25, ran MiXCR for clone calling and kept in-frame beta chains. Rows merge per CDR3 protein into single entries with the most common DNA and genes. The sample records roughly 250,000 distinct CDR3 sequences, about 16% of which are singletons. Around 3.7% of the sample is held by the ten biggest clonotypes. Sequencing was carried out using PBMCs or a T cell subset sorted from them (not recorded which). All receptors derive from a man aged 18 to 35 who had mild COVID-19 (a few samples of this study predate the infection). The sample titles of this study are shuffled in the database, so cell type and time point are left out; the donor was told from shared clones.

V is TRBV7-2 and J is TRBJ2-6; no reliable D call. Trimming took off 3 bases at V and 3 bases at J, with 3 bases between the two ends. This CDR3 comprises 13 residues. Germline CDR1 and CDR2: SGHTA and FQGNSA. CDR3 DNA: TGTGCCAGCAGCTTTTATGGGGCCAACGTCCTGACTTTC. It encodes CASSFYGANVLTF.

This clonotype was recorded a few times. J is TRBJ2-1 and V is TRBV5-1; 12 bases match TRBD2. In germline, CDR1 is SGHRS, CDR2 YFSETQ. With 4 bases clipped from V and 5 bases from J, the junction kept 4 bases outside the gene matches. This CDR3 has 15 residues. The CDR3 DNA sequence: TGCGCCAGCAGCCGACTAGCGGGGGTTAACAATGAGCAGTTCTTC. Encoded protein: CASSRLAGVNNEQFF.

A few counts support this clonotype. The chain links TRBV20-1 to TRBJ2-1, with TRBD1 matching 7 bases. The CDR3 consists of 12 residues. The trim removed 6 bases at V and 6 bases at J, leaving 5 bases unmatched. CDR1 and CDR2 from the germline V gene are DFQATT and SNEGSKA (reference sequence). The CDR3 DNA sequence: TGCAGTGCCATTGGGACAGTCAATGAGCAGTTCTTC. Its translation is CSAIGTVNEQFF.

This clonotype was counted a few times. V usage is TRBV7-3 and J usage is TRBJ2-5; TRBD2 agrees at 16 bases. V trimming: 5 bases; J trimming: 4 bases; junction bases outside the gene matches: 7. The CDR3 runs 17 residues. Germline CDR1 reads SGHTA; CDR2 reads FQGTGA. CDR3 nucleotide sequence: TGTGCCAGCAGCCCAACTGGGACTAGCGGGGGGGTAGAGACCCAGTACTTC. Translated: CASSPTGTSGGVETQYF.

In this sample, this clonotype turned up many times. The gene calls are TRBV4-3 and TRBJ1-6; no clear D. The V end was cut by 0 bases, the J end by 14 bases, with 14 bases between. The germline gives CDR1 LGHNA, CDR2 YSLEER. This CDR3 has 14 residues. The CDR3: CASSQDSRSLTLHF. Written as DNA, the CDR3 is TGCGCCAGCAGCCAAGACTCCCGGAGCCTTACCCTCCACTTT.

This clonotype was recorded a few times. This CDR3 is CSARYGQAYGYTF. CDR3 DNA: TGCAGTGCTCGGTACGGACAGGCCTATGGCTACACCTTC. The chain recombines TRBV20-1 with TRBJ1-2; 7 bases are a match to TRBD1. V lost 5 bases, J lost 4 bases, and 7 bases stayed unmatched. CDR3 length: 13 residues. Per the germline V gene, CDR1 is DFQATT and CDR2 is SNEGSKA (reference sequence).

The rearrangement links TRBV11-2 to TRBJ2-2; no firm D call. CDR3 length: 16 residues. CDR1 and CDR2 from the germline V gene are SGHAT and FQNNGV. V shed 4 bases and J shed 4 bases, with 16 bases lying between them. CDR3 DNA sequence: TGTGCCAGCAGCTCATTCTACGCATCGGGCACCGGGGAGCTGTTTTTT. This gives the protein CASSSFYASGTGELFF.

This clonotype was seen repeatedly, ten times or more. V is TRBV7-2 and J is TRBJ1-6; maybe TRBD1 (6 bases). The CDR3 is made up of 14 amino acids. The V end was cut by 6 bases, the J end by 8 bases, with 14 bases between. CDR1 is SGHTA, CDR2 FQGNSA, per germline. The CDR3 DNA sequence: TGTGCCAGCAGTAACAGGGTTGGAGATTCACCCCTCCACTTT. It specifies CASSNRVGDSPLHF.

In the case of this clonotype: This may come from a read error, since a much larger clone is one base off. The chain is built from TRBV5-1 and TRBJ2-5; TRBD2 aligns across 7 bases. After removal of 3 bases from V and 1 base from J, the junction contained 3 bases not matched to a gene. Per germline, CDR1 SGHRS and CDR2 YFSETQ. This CDR3 is built from 14 residues. The CDR3 DNA reads as TGCGCCAGCAGCTCCGGGACTACCCAAGAGACCCAGTACTTC. This encodes CASSSGTTQETQYF.

This clonotype turned up a few times. The V and J genes are TRBV20-1 and TRBJ1-1, with D possibly being TRBD1 (6 bases). The CDR3 is made up of 14 amino acids. Germline V gene sequence: CDR1 DFQATT, CDR2 SNEGSKA (reference sequence). Deletions cut 3 bases from V and 2 bases from J, with 13 bases between. The CDR3 region is CSARQGGGNTEAFF. The CDR3, as DNA: TGCAGTGCTAGGCAAGGGGGGGGAAACACTGAAGCTTTCTTT.

This clonotype appeared a few times. V is TRBV7-2 and J is TRBJ2-1, with 8 bases matching TRBD2. The CDR3 spans 14 residues. The germline gives CDR1 SGHTA, CDR2 FQGNSA. The V gene end was trimmed by 7 bases and the J gene end by 2 bases; junction bases not matched to a gene: 4. In nucleotides, the CDR3 is TGTGCCAGCACCTCGGGGGGGGCCTACAATGAGCAGTTCTTC. Encoded protein: CASTSGGAYNEQFF.

This chain connects TRBV20-1 to TRBJ2-3; weak D call: TRBD2 (7 bases). The V gene lost 5 bases and the J gene lost 2 bases, with 17 bases spanning the gap. This CDR3 spans 15 amino acids. The V gene's germline CDR1 is DFQATT and CDR2 SNEGSKA (reference sequence). This CDR3 is CSAPRGGALTDTQYF. CDR3 sequence (DNA): TGCAGTGCTCCTAGGGGGGGGGCCCTCACAGATACGCAGTATTTT.

This chain uses TRBV13 with TRBJ2-7; 13 bases agree with TRBD2. CDR1 PRHDT and CDR2 FYEKMQ come from the germline V gene (reference sequence). The CDR3 totals 14 residues. The ends lost 10 bases at V and 2 bases at J; junction bases unmatched: 5. CDR3 amino acids: CATRTSGGAYEQYF. CDR3 nucleotide sequence: TGTGCCACCAGGACTAGCGGGGGCGCCTACGAGCAGTACTTC.

This rearrangement joins TRBV10-3 to TRBJ2-2; the match to TRBD1 covers 8 bases. Looked up from germline, CDR1 is ENHRY and CDR2 is SYGVKD. The CDR3 contains 15 residues. Trimming cost V 4 bases and J 1 base; bases outside gene matches: 2. The CDR3: CAISVQGGNTGELFF. CDR3 DNA sequence: TGTGCCATCAGTGTACAGGGGGGGAACACCGGGGAGCTGTTTTTT.

This clonotype showed up just a few times. The chain couples TRBV4-3 to TRBJ1-3; no firm D call. The length of the CDR3 is 16 residues. Looked up from germline, CDR1 is LGHNA and CDR2 is YSLEER. V was shortened by 0 bases and J by 0 bases, with 9 bases between the two germline ends. The CDR3 nucleotides are TGCGCCAGCAGCCAAGATCGGAGTAGCTCTGGAAACACCATATATTTT. Translating gives CASSQDRSSSGNTIYF.

V usage is TRBV6-2 or TRBV6-3 and J usage is TRBJ1-5; the D is unclear. Germline values: CDR1 MNHEY, CDR2 SVGEGT. Trimming stripped 2 bases from V and 7 bases from J, with 6 bases between. The length of the CDR3 is 12 residues. CDR3 sequence: CASSYPLQPQHF. CDR3 DNA sequence: TGTGCCAGCAGTTACCCCCTGCAGCCCCAGCATTTT.

This clonotype has more than one count but fewer than ten. The gene calls are TRBV4-2 and TRBJ1-6; TRBD1 matches at 9 bases. This CDR3 is 16 amino acids long. The V and J ends lost 0 bases and 10 bases, in that order; junction bases with no gene match: 7. CDR1 is LGHNA, CDR2 YNFKEQ, per germline. CDR3 protein: CASSQEGGTGWSPLHF. DNA for the CDR3: TGTGCCAGCAGCCAAGAAGGCGGGACAGGGTGGTCACCCCTCCACTTT.

This clonotype showed up just a few times. This rearrangement joins TRBV7-9 to TRBJ1-6; D is unresolved. Between the trimmed V and J ends, which lost 4 bases and 13 bases, there was a span of 11 bases. The CDR3 sequence is 12 residues long. Germline assignment: CDR1 SEHNR and CDR2 FQNEAQ (reference sequence). The DNA of the CDR3 is TGTGCCAGCAGCTCCCCTTTTGCCCCCCTCCACTTT. Translated, it gives CASSSPFAPLHF.

This clonotype was recorded a few times. V usage is TRBV5-1 and J usage is TRBJ1-5; no clear D gene. V lost 0 bases to trimming and J lost 5 bases, with 12 bases between them. The V gene's germline CDR1 is SGHRS and CDR2 YFSETQ. The CDR3 covers 15 residues. This CDR3 is CASSLESGSYQPQHF. CDR3 DNA: TGCGCCAGCAGCTTGGAGTCGGGTTCCTATCAGCCCCAGCATTTT.

The chain recombines TRBV11-1 with TRBJ2-2; weak D call: TRBD2 (5 bases). The CDR3 totals 14 residues. V was clipped by 5 bases and J by 5 bases, with 12 bases between them. The V gene's germline CDR1 is SGHAT and CDR2 FQDESV (reference sequence). The DNA for the CDR3 is TGTGCCAGCAGCCTGGAGGAGTGGACCGGGGAGCTGTTTTTT. It encodes CASSLEEWTGELFF. Full variable domain (missing parts from reference TRBV11-1 and TRBJ2-2): EAEVAQSPRYKITEKSQAVAFWCDPISGHATLYWYRQILGQGPELLVQFQDESVVDDSQLPKDRFSAERLKGVDSTLKIQPAELGDSAMYLCASSLEEWTGELFFGEGSRLTVL.

This clonotype was recorded a few times. The chain recombines TRBV27 with TRBJ2-3; D possibly corresponds to TRBD2 (6 bases). Per germline, CDR1 MNHEY and CDR2 SMNVEV (reference sequence). This CDR3 has 14 residues. Trimming took off 8 bases at V and 7 bases at J, with 19 bases between the two ends. The CDR3 region has the DNA TGTGCCAGCTTCCCCGGGGGACCTCCGTATACGCAGTATTTT. This translates into CASFPGGPPYTQYF.

This clonotype was seen a few times. The rearrangement uses TRBV7-2 and TRBJ1-1; no clear D. V was shortened by 5 bases and J by 4 bases, with 14 bases between the two germline ends. The CDR3 length is 14 residues. Germline CDR1 and CDR2: SGHTA and FQGNSA. The chain's CDR3 is CASSVDARATEAFF. The CDR3 nucleotides read TGTGCCAGCAGCGTCGACGCGCGGGCCACTGAAGCTTTCTTT.

There are a few counts of this clonotype. DNA for the CDR3: TGCGCCAGCAGCCAAGAGTTTAATGAAAAACTGTTTTTT. Translated, it gives CASSQEFNEKLFF. This rearrangement joins TRBV4-3 to TRBJ1-4, with no clear D. Looked up from germline, CDR1 is LGHNA and CDR2 is YSLEER. Trimming left V 0 bases short and J 4 bases short, with 3 bases between. This CDR3 spans 13 amino acids.

The rearrangement joins TRBV6-4 to TRBJ1-2; 9 bases match TRBD1. J lost 7 bases, V lost 6 bases, and 9 bases had no gene match. The CDR3 contains 14 residues. Germline CDR1 and CDR2: MRHNA and SNTAGT. The CDR3 loop is CASRGQGGFGGYTF. The CDR3 nucleotides are TGTGCCAGCAGGGGACAGGGAGGATTTGGTGGCTACACCTTC.

The chain joins TRBV7-3 to TRBJ2-7, with TRBD2 matching over 14 bases. Germline V gene lookup returns CDR1 SGHTA and CDR2 FQGTGA. The CDR3 totals 14 residues. Losses at the gene ends were 2 bases for V and 6 bases for J; bases not matched to a gene: 0. For the CDR3, the DNA is TGTGCCAGCAGCTTAGGGACTAGCGGGGGCGAGCAGTACTTC. Translated: CASSLGTSGGEQYF.